Below, 14 T cell receptor beta chains from the same sample are listed, as sequenced in a study of blood T cells in healthy people across ages. Through a sample-barcoded 5' primer and a J-beta primer mix, a second PCR was run for about 6 to 12 cycles. TCRdb re-analysed the 5' RACE reads in MiXCR, keeping a single row per CDR3 protein. The data contain about 1.4 million distinct CDR3 sequences, approximately 63% of them singletons. The specimen sequenced was blood. The receptors here all came from a young man in good health.

This sequence joins TRBV4-1 and TRBJ2-3, with 11 bases that match TRBD2. Germline V gene lookup returns CDR1 MGHRA and CDR2 YSYEKL. The V segment lost 0 bases and the J segment 4 bases; nucleotides outside the gene matches: 6. This CDR3 is built from 17 residues. This CDR3 reads CASSQDQLAGVADTQYF. The CDR3 DNA reads as TGCGCCAGCAGCCAAGATCAACTAGCGGGGGTGGCAGATACGCAGTATTTT.

This clonotype was detected ten times or more. V gene TRBV30 combines with J gene TRBJ2-7; 9 nucleotides agree with TRBD1. The CDR3 is 14 residues long. With 0 bases clipped from V and 6 bases from J, the junction kept 6 bases outside the gene matches. Germline V gene sequence: CDR1 GTSNPN, CDR2 SVGIG (reference sequence). CDR3 sequence reads: CAWSVGDRVGEQYF. The CDR3 nucleotides are TGTGCCTGGAGTGTAGGGGACAGGGTCGGCGAGCAGTACTTC.

This clonotype showed up just a few times. The J gene is TRBJ1-2, the V gene TRBV5-1; unclear D gene. The CDR3 is 15 residues long. Trimming took off 4 bases at V and 0 bases at J, with 13 bases between the two ends. CDR1 and CDR2 from the germline V gene are SGHRS and YFSETQ. The CDR3 is CASSPMPGTNYGYTF. CDR3 nucleotide sequence: TGCGCCAGCAGCCCGATGCCGGGAACTAACTATGGCTACACCTTC. The full variable domain, in which reference TRBV5-1 and TRBJ1-2 provide the parts outside the CDR3, is KAGVTQTPRYLIKTRGQQVTLSCSPISGHRSVSWYQQTPGQGLQFLFEYFSETQRNKGNFPGRFSGRQFSNSRSEMNVSTLELGDSALYLCASSPMPGTNYGYTFGSGTRLTVV.

The V call is TRBV12-3 or TRBV12-4, the J call TRBJ1-2; no definite D call. V gave up 6 bases and J gave up 8 bases, with 10 bases separating them. CDR3 length equals 11 residues. The CDR3 spells CASSQTRGYTF. In DNA, the CDR3 is TGTGCCAGCAGCCAAACACGAGGCTACACCTTC.

This clonotype was found a few times. The junction differs from germline at one of its ends, possibly a read error. V and J are TRBV4-1 and TRBJ1-3; tentative D call: TRBD1 (6 bases). The CDR3 sequence is 15 residues long. Germline assignment: CDR1 MGHRA and CDR2 YSYEKL. As DNA, the CDR3 is TGCGCCAGTAGCCAAGGGGGGGGCTCTGGAAACACCATATATTTT. Its protein is CASSQGGGSGNTIYF.

The chain links TRBV20-1 to TRBJ2-2; possibly TRBD2 for D (6 bases). The CDR3 extends over 17 amino acids. Germline CDR1 DFQATT, CDR2 SNEGSKA (reference sequence). The germline V and J ends were trimmed by 1 base and 0 bases, with 15 bases remaining between them. CDR3 protein: CSARGLWRGANTGELFF. CDR3 bases: TGCAGTGCTAGAGGGCTGTGGAGGGGAGCGAACACCGGGGAGCTGTTTTTT.

The V and J genes are TRBV5-1 and TRBJ1-1, with D hard to call. Germline V CDR1 and CDR2: SGHRS, YFSETQ. Trimming took 1 base from V and 0 from J, leaving 10 bases between them. The CDR3 is 15 residues long. The chain's CDR3 is CASSLLIGMNTEAFF. The CDR3 DNA sequence: TGCGCCAGCAGCTTGTTGATAGGCATGAACACTGAAGCTTTCTTT.

The chain is built from TRBV28 and TRBJ2-4; TRBD1 matches at 8 bases. Per germline, CDR1 MDHEN and CDR2 SYDVKM. Losses at the gene ends were 2 bases for V and 13 bases for J; bases not matched to a gene: 10. There are 14 residues in the CDR3. CDR3 in DNA: TGTGCCAGCAGTTTAGCCAGGGGGCGAGGAGAGCAGTACTTC. It is translated as CASSLARGRGEQYF.

The chain is built from TRBV24-1 and TRBJ2-3; the D is unclear. Trimming shortened V by 4 bases and J by 7 bases, and 11 bases separated the two germline ends. This CDR3 has 13 residues. Looked up from germline, CDR1 is KGHDR and CDR2 is SFDVKD. CDR3 nucleotides: TGTGCCACCAGTGACCCTGACACCCATACGCAGTATTTT. The encoded protein is CATSDPDTHTQYF.

CDR3: CASSYSMGGSSTDTQYF. Here the CDR3 DNA reads TGTGCCAGCAGTTACTCGATGGGGGGCTCTAGCACAGATACGCAGTATTTT. The chain links TRBV6-2 or TRBV6-3 to TRBJ2-3; D possibly uses TRBD1 or TRBD2 (6 bases each). CDR3 length equals 17 residues. Germline loops: CDR1 MNHEY, CDR2 SVGEGT. The V gene lost 0 bases and the J gene lost 0 bases, with 13 bases spanning the gap.

This clonotype was recorded a few times. This chain connects TRBV21-1 to TRBJ2-7. TRBV21-1 is assigned pseudogene status. The CDR3 sequence is 13 residues long. The CDR3 is CASSKAGFYEQYF. CDR3 nucleotide sequence: TGTGCCAGCAGCAAAGCAGGGTTCTACGAGCAGTACTTC.

The rearrangement joins TRBV7-2 to TRBJ2-1, with TRBD2 identical over 10 bases. V was pared by 4 bases and J by 8 bases, with 8 bases of the junction left unmatched. CDR1 and CDR2 from the germline V gene are SGHTA and FQGNSA. This CDR3 is 15 amino acids long. CDR3: CASSSVAGGSYEQFF. The CDR3 DNA follows: TGTGCCAGCAGCTCGGTAGCGGGAGGTAGTTATGAGCAGTTCTTC.

V and J are TRBV29-1 and TRBJ2-7, with 7 bases fitting TRBD2. CDR1 is SQVTM, CDR2 ANQGSEA, per germline. J lost 2 bases, V lost 3 bases, and 13 bases had no gene match. This CDR3 has 16 amino acids. The CDR3 DNA reads as TGCAGCGTTGAGGTCGGTGTGGGGACTAACCCCTACGAGCAGTACTTC. Translation gives CSVEVGVGTNPYEQYF.

Regarding this clonotype: An end of the junction does not agree with germline; a read error may underlie this. The V gene is TRBV3-1, the J gene TRBJ1-1; a weak D match, TRBD1 (6 bases). The CDR3 has 13 amino acids. The germline gives CDR1 LGHDT, CDR2 YNNKEL (reference sequence). The CDR3 loop reads CASRQEGGARAFF. The CDR3 region has the DNA TGTGCCAGCAGACAAGAGGGGGGCGCGAGAGCTTTCTTT.